A single T cell receptor beta chain is shown here with its context. This sample was taken from a study of identical twins' blood T cells. CDR1 and CDR2 (germline): SGHRS, YFSETQ. V was cut by 2 bases and J by 6 bases, with 14 bases left in between. The CDR3 totals 14 residues. TCRdb fed the 5' RACE reads into MiXCR, producing one record per CDR3 protein. The table lists about 370,000 distinct CDR3 sequences, roughly 31% of them singletons, with around 5.6% in the top ten. Sequences were obtained from PBMCs. This TCR came from a woman aged 18 to 55 in good health. This chain joins TRBV5-1 and TRBJ1-1; D is perhaps TRBD1 (5 bases). The CDR3 coding sequence is TGCGCCAGCAGCTTAGAAGAGGGGTTCCCTGAAGCTTTCTTT. Protein: CASSLEEGFPEAFF.